A single sample gave rise to the 25 T cell receptor beta chains below, sequenced in a study of liver allograft versus peripheral blood T cells. Whole-study context: Hepatic allograft T cell receptor repertoires were evaluated relative to those present in recipients' peripheral blood.

From the reads, TCRdb called clonotypes with MiXCR, one entry per CDR3 protein. The table lists about 7,800 distinct CDR3 sequences, approximately 17% of them singletons. The receptors stem from a human patient who had a liver transplant. Some of the T cells may derive from the graft donor.

This clonotype was counted only a few times. The chain joins TRBV20-1 to TRBJ1-2; no firm D call. Germline lookup yields CDR1 DFQATT and CDR2 SNEGSKA (reference sequence). V shed 7 bases and J shed 0 bases, with 6 bases lying between them. This CDR3 comprises 11 residues. Here the CDR3 DNA reads TGCAGTGTCCGCACTAACTATGGCTACACCTTC. The encoded protein is CSVRTNYGYTF.

This clonotype counts as medium-sized. The chain has TRBV6-1 and TRBJ1-3; unclear D gene. The CDR3 covers 16 residues. Germline assignment: CDR1 MNHNS and CDR2 SASEGT. V was shortened by 6 bases and J by 1 base, with 16 bases between the two germline ends. The CDR3 sequence is CASSMVVGISGNTIYF. The CDR3 DNA is TGTGCCAGCAGCATGGTAGTGGGGATATCTGGAAACACCATATATTTT.

This clonotype rates as medium-sized. The chain's CDR3 is CASSMKGDTEAFF. The CDR3 DNA reads TGTGCCAGTAGTATGAAAGGGGACACTGAAGCTTTCTTT. The chain recombines TRBV19 with TRBJ1-1, with a tentative D call TRBD1 (5 bases). Deletions cut 3 bases from V and 3 bases from J, with 8 bases between. CDR1 is LNHDA, CDR2 SQIVND, per germline (reference sequence). This CDR3 is 13 amino acids long. Filled out from reference TRBV19 and TRBJ1-1, the complete variable domain reads DGGITQSPKYLFRKEGQNVTLSCEQNLNHDAMYWYRQDPGQGLRLIYYSQIVNDFQKGDIAEGYSVSREKKESFPLTVTSAQKNPTAFYLCASSMKGDTEAFFGQGTRLTVV.

Judged by abundance, this clonotype is medium-sized (0.01 to 0.1%). The J gene is TRBJ1-2, the V gene TRBV6-2 or TRBV6-3; 7 nucleotides agree with TRBD1. The CDR3 loop spans 16 amino acids. Germline V gene data show CDR1 as MNHEY and CDR2 as SVGEGT. The V segment lost 2 bases and the J segment 3 bases; nucleotides outside the gene matches: 9. The CDR3 DNA sequence: TGTGCCAGCAGTTACCCGCGGTTCGGACAGGACTATGGCTACACCTTC. Its translation is CASSYPRFGQDYGYTF.

By share, this clonotype counts as medium-sized. V usage is TRBV6-6 and J usage is TRBJ1-5, with TRBD1 matching 10 bases. The CDR3 is made up of 15 amino acids. In germline, CDR1 is MNHNY, CDR2 SVGAGI (reference sequence). The junction had 5 bases not matched to a gene; V was cut back by 2 bases and J by 7 bases. CDR3 nucleotides: TGTGCCAGCAGTTACGGACAGGGGGGGAGGCAGCCCCAGCATTTT. Its protein is CASSYGQGGRQPQHF.

By share, this clonotype ranks as medium-sized. The rearrangement links TRBV5-6 to TRBJ1-6; 9 nucleotides match TRBD1. Germline trimming cut 2 bases from V and 7 bases from J; bases unmatched to any gene: 22. This CDR3 spans 21 amino acids. Germline V gives CDR1 SGHDT, CDR2 YYEEEE. The CDR3: CASSFLGRDREKIRRNSPLHF. The CDR3 DNA reads TGTGCCAGCAGCTTCCTCGGTCGGGACAGGGAAAAAATTAGGAGAAATTCACCCCTCCACTTT.

This clonotype was detected ten times or more. V gene TRBV20-1 combines with J gene TRBJ1-2; TRBD1 might be the D (5 bases). V lost 6 bases and J 8 bases, leaving 13 bases between the germline ends. The V gene's germline CDR1 is DFQATT and CDR2 SNEGSKA (reference sequence). The CDR3 runs to 11 residues. CDR3 sequence (DNA): TGCAGTGCCAAAGAGGGGTTCGGCTACACCTTC. This translates into CSAKEGFGYTF.

This clonotype is categorized as medium-sized (0.01 to 0.1%). V and J are TRBV5-4 and TRBJ1-2; TRBD1 agrees at 10 bases. The ends lost 4 bases at V and 4 bases at J; junction bases unmatched: 7. The CDR3 extends over 15 amino acids. The V gene's germline CDR1 is SGHNT and CDR2 YYREEE (reference sequence). CDR3 DNA sequence: TGTGCCAGCAGCGGAGGGACAGGGGCCAGCTATGGCTACACCTTC. Translation gives CASSGGTGASYGYTF.

The rearrangement joins TRBV7-2 to TRBJ2-7, with TRBD2 identical over 7 bases. V lost 5 bases and J lost 2; bases outside the gene matches: 6. This CDR3 comprises 14 residues. Germline CDR1 SGHTA, CDR2 FQGNSA. CDR3: CASSIESGAYEQYF. Written as DNA, the CDR3 is TGTGCCAGCAGCATTGAAAGCGGGGCCTACGAGCAGTACTTC.

As to this clonotype: A much larger clone differs by one base, so this may be a read error. This chain connects TRBV7-2 to TRBJ1-5, with 7 bases that match TRBD1. This CDR3 has 14 residues. Germline V gives CDR1 SGHTA, CDR2 FQGNSA. The CDR3 DNA follows: TGTGCCGGCAGCTTGGAGACAGGGCGCCAGCCCCAGCATTTT. Encoded protein: CAGSLETGRQPQHF.

This chain links TRBV5-4 with TRBJ1-2, with 7 bases aligning to TRBD1. The ends lost 6 bases at V and 3 bases at J; junction bases unmatched: 8. The CDR3 is made up of 14 amino acids. CDR1 SGHNT and CDR2 YYREEE come from the germline V gene (reference sequence). CDR3 protein: CASTSPDRDYGYTF. CDR3 DNA sequence: TGTGCCAGCACCTCGCCTGACAGGGACTATGGCTACACCTTC.

This clonotype turned up a few times. This sequence joins TRBV20-1 and TRBJ1-3; tentative D call: TRBD1 (6 bases). The germline V gene encodes CDR1 DFQATT and CDR2 SNEGSKA (reference sequence). The CDR3 is made up of 14 amino acids. V shed 0 bases and J shed 6 bases, with 12 bases lying between them. The CDR3 sequence is CSARDGQGTNTIYF. CDR3 nucleotide sequence: TGCAGTGCTAGAGATGGCCAGGGGACAAACACCATATATTTT.

This clonotype is labeled medium-sized. The chain is built from TRBV10-3 and TRBJ1-5; D unclear. V shed 3 bases and J shed 0 bases, with 9 bases lying between them. Germline CDR1 is ENHRY and CDR2 is SYGVKD. The CDR3 contains 15 residues. The CDR3 DNA is TGTGCCATCAGTGACCCAGGCTATAGCAATCAGCCCCAGCATTTT. Translated, it gives CAISDPGYSNQPQHF.

This clonotype is deemed medium-sized. This chain connects TRBV6-5 to TRBJ1-3; no clear D gene. The germline V gene has CDR1 MNHEY and CDR2 SVGAGI. Trimming pared 0 bases from V and 9 bases from J, leaving 12 bases between. CDR3 length: 14 amino acids. In DNA form, the CDR3 reads TGTGCCAGCAGTTACTCAGTAGGGCGGCGCACCATATATTTT. This translates into CASSYSVGRRTIYF.

By sample share, this clonotype is medium-sized. The chain links TRBV10-3 to TRBJ1-6; tentative D call: TRBD1 (5 bases). CDR1 is ENHRY and CDR2 is SYGVKD in the germline V gene. This CDR3 is built from 14 residues. The germline V and J ends were trimmed by 4 bases and 8 bases, with 12 bases remaining between them. DNA of the CDR3: TGTGCCATCAGTGGGGGGGGAAGGGATTCACCCCTCCACTTT. Protein: CAISGGGRDSPLHF.

This clonotype occurred many times. This chain uses TRBV12-3 or TRBV12-4 with TRBJ1-6; TRBD1 agrees at 8 bases. V shed 8 bases and J 8 bases; nucleotides not matched to a gene: 8. The CDR3 is made up of 14 amino acids. The CDR3 sequence: CASRTGIVHSPLHF. The CDR3 DNA follows: TGTGCCAGCCGGACAGGGATAGTACATTCACCCCTCCACTTT.

This clonotype is medium-sized by share. The genes are TRBV19 and TRBJ1-5; TRBD1 is a possible D gene (5 bases). CDR1 and CDR2 (germline): LNHDA, SQIVND (reference sequence). With 4 bases removed from V and 4 bases from J, the gap between germline ends came to 8 bases. The CDR3 covers 13 residues. This CDR3 reads CASSTGFNQPQHF. The CDR3 nucleotides read TGTGCCAGTAGTACAGGGTTTAATCAGCCCCAGCATTTT.

This clonotype was counted a few times. The chain couples TRBV20-1 to TRBJ1-2, with D unclear. This CDR3 region has 14 residues. Germline V lookup: CDR1 DFQATT, CDR2 SNEGSKA (reference sequence). V lost 0 bases and J lost 8, with 16 bases in between. CDR3 in amino acids: CSARDKIEGWGYTF. CDR3 DNA sequence: TGCAGTGCTAGAGATAAAATCGAGGGATGGGGCTACACCTTC.

This clonotype is medium-sized (0.01 to 0.1%) by share. The gene calls are TRBV6-6 and TRBJ2-7; no clear D gene. Germline values: CDR1 MNHNY, CDR2 SVGAGI (reference sequence). The CDR3 is made up of 15 amino acids. Trimming cost V 2 bases and J 0 bases, with 11 bases left between them. CDR3 loop: CASSYVGSISYEQYF. In DNA form, the CDR3 reads TGTGCCAGCAGTTACGTAGGGTCGATCTCCTACGAGCAGTACTTC.

This chain connects TRBV12-3 or TRBV12-4 to TRBJ1-6; unclear D gene. The CDR3 is 13 residues long. The V end lost 2 bases, the J end lost 10 bases, and 9 bases lay between the germline ends. The CDR3 spells CASSLKTDSPLHF. CDR3 in DNA: TGTGCCAGCAGTTTAAAAACTGACTCACCCCTCCACTTT.

This clonotype occurred many times. The chain couples TRBV19 to TRBJ1-2, with TRBD1 identical over 7 bases. The CDR3 runs 14 residues. Germline trimming cut 7 bases from V and 8 bases from J; bases unmatched to any gene: 13. CDR1 LNHDA and CDR2 SQIVND come from the germline V gene (reference sequence). This chain's CDR3 is CASTIGTEVGGYTF. In DNA, the CDR3 is TGTGCCAGTACCATCGGGACAGAGGTCGGGGGCTACACCTTC. Full variable domain (missing parts from reference TRBV19 and TRBJ1-2): DGGITQSPKYLFRKEGQNVTLSCEQNLNHDAMYWYRQDPGQGLRLIYYSQIVNDFQKGDIAEGYSVSREKKESFPLTVTSAQKNPTAFYLCASTIGTEVGGYTFGSGTRLTVV.

The rearrangement links TRBV6-6 to TRBJ2-7; D possibly corresponds to TRBD2 (6 bases). Germline CDR1 is MNHNY and CDR2 is SVGAGI (reference sequence). V was trimmed by 6 bases and J by 0 bases, leaving 12 bases between them. The CDR3 covers 14 residues. The CDR3 protein is CASRGTASSYEQYF. The CDR3 nucleotides are TGTGCCAGCAGGGGGACTGCAAGCTCCTACGAGCAGTACTTC.

Comment on this clonotype: This may be a read error: a much more frequent sequence differs by one nucleotide. As the CDR3 is not closed by the conserved phenylalanine or tryptophan, this likely results from a read error. The chain employs TRBV20-1 and TRBJ1-6, with TRBD1 as a possible D gene (5 bases). Germline V gene sequence: CDR1 DFQATT, CDR2 SNEGSKA (reference sequence). V was cut by 3 bases and J by 0 bases, with 12 bases left in between. The CDR3 spans 16 residues. The DNA for the CDR3 is TGCAGTGCTAGTGCGACAGTGGGCTCCTATAATTCACCCCTCCACTGT. It yields the protein CSASATVGSYNSPLHC.

The chain has TRBV7-2 and TRBJ2-7; 10 nucleotides line up with TRBD2. The ends lost 1 base at V and 3 bases at J; junction bases unmatched: 3. The CDR3 loop spans 15 amino acids. Germline CDR1 and CDR2: SGHTA and FQGNSA. In DNA form, the CDR3 reads TGTGCCAGCAGCTTAGATGCTAGCGGGGGCTACGAGCAGTACTTC. Translated, it gives CASSLDASGGYEQYF.

This clonotype was counted between two and nine times. The chain is built from TRBV11-2 and TRBJ1-2; no definite D call. The V end was cut by 4 bases, the J end by 0 bases, with 6 bases between. The CDR3 sequence is 13 residues long. CDR1 is SGHAT, CDR2 FQNNGV, per germline. This CDR3 is CASSSGSNYGYTF. CDR3 nucleotides: TGTGCCAGCAGCTCGGGTTCTAACTATGGCTACACCTTC.